These T cell receptor beta chains were read from a single sample in a study of T cell responses to AZD1222 COVID-19 vaccine. TCRdb's copy holds only in-frame clones and misses some; the assay was immunoSEQ multiplex PCR. In the table there are 100,000 to 150,000 clones, about 90% of which are singletons. This material consisted of peripheral blood, taken on day 0 of MenACWY control vaccination. These receptors came from an adult in good health. Both conserved end residues are part of each CDR3. Each record gives: J gene, clone size, CDR3 length, V gene, D gene, CDR3 DNA, CDR3 protein. D genes are given only for firm matches. The size of a clone is reported for some rows only, either as once, few or many, or as a class for expanded clones.

TRBJ2-3	NA	14	TRBV4-2	NA	TGTGCCAGCAGCGAGAGGGGGGGTCAGGATACGCAGTATTTT	CASSERGGQDTQYF
TRBJ1-5	NA	14	TRBV28	NA	TGTGCCAGCAGTCCACCGGGGTACAATCAGCCCCAGCATTTT	CASSPPGYNQPQHF
TRBJ1-6	NA	15	TRBV10-3	TRBD1	TGTGCCACCGAACCCCGGGACAGGCCTAATTCACCCCTCCACTTT	CATEPRDRPNSPLHF
TRBJ1-5	NA	12	TRBV2	NA	TGTGCCAGCAGGTCATCGACCCAGCCCCAGCATTTT	CASRSSTQPQHF
TRBJ1-2	NA	14	TRBV28	NA	TGTGCCAGCAGGACCCCGGGAGACAACTATGGCTACACCTTC	CASRTPGDNYGYTF
TRBJ2-1	once	16	TRBV5-4	NA	TGTGCCAGCAGCTTGGATATGGGATTATTGAGCAATGAGCAGTTCTTC	CASSLDMGLLSNEQFF
TRBJ2-1	NA	15	TRBV28	NA	TGTGCCAGCAGATACCCCCGACAGGCGGTCAATGAGCAGTTCTTC	CASRYPRQAVNEQFF
TRBJ1-2	NA	14	TRBV5-4	TRBD1	TGTGCCAGCAGTCCCGGGGGGACAGTCTATGGCTACACCTTC	CASSPGGTVYGYTF
TRBJ2-5	NA	18	TRBV7-2	TRBD2	TGTGCCAGCAGCTTAGTGGGACTAGCGGGGGGGTCCCAAGAGACCCAGTACTTC	CASSLVGLAGGSQETQYF
TRBJ2-7	NA	18	TRBV6-1	TRBD1	TGTGCCAGCAGTGAATCCGGCCAAGGACAGGACTTGGTCTACGAGCAGTACTTC	CASSESGQGQDLVYEQYF
TRBJ2-5	NA	16	TRBV6-2/TRBV6-3	NA	TGTGCCAGCAGTTACATTTTAAGGGGGTTGCTGGAGACCCAGTACTTC	CASSYILRGLLETQYF
TRBJ2-2	NA	13	TRBV12-3/TRBV12-4	NA	TGTGCCAGCAGTATAAGCCGAACCGGGGAGCTGTTTTTT	CASSISRTGELFF
TRBJ1-5	NA	14	TRBV28	NA	TGTGCCAGCAGTTTAGGTCAGGGCGTTCAGCCCCAGCATTTT	CASSLGQGVQPQHF
TRBJ2-1	NA	17	TRBV7-2	TRBD2	TGTGCCAGCAGCCTCCGGTCGGGCGGGGGGGCCCTGAATGAGCAGTTCTTC	CASSLRSGGGALNEQFF
TRBJ1-4	NA	15	TRBV19	TRBD1	TGTGCCAGTAAATTGGCGGGACAGGGGAAGGAAAAACTGTTTTTT	CASKLAGQGKEKLFF
TRBJ2-3	NA	16	TRBV7-8	TRBD2	TGTGCCAGCAGCCCAAGGCGGGAGGGCCCGGTAGATACGCAGTATTTT	CASSPRREGPVDTQYF
TRBJ1-2	NA	14	TRBV3-1/TRBV3-2	TRBD1	TGTGCCAGCAGCCGGGGACAGACTTACTATGGCTACACCTTC	CASSRGQTYYGYTF
TRBJ1-3	NA	16	TRBV13	NA	TGTGCCAGCAGCTTAGGACAACACGTCTCTGGAAACACCATATATTTT	CASSLGQHVSGNTIYF
TRBJ1-1	once	15	TRBV27	TRBD1	TGTGCCAGCAGTCGGACAGGGACCATGAACACTGAAGCTTTCTTT	CASSRTGTMNTEAFF
TRBJ1-6	NA	14	TRBV28	TRBD1	TGTGCCAGCACCCGGGGACAGGGTAATTCACCCCTCCACTTT	CASTRGQGNSPLHF
TRBJ1-5	NA	15	TRBV6-5	NA	TGTGCCAGCAGACAGCTGAAAGGGATCAATCAGCCCCAGCATTTT	CASRQLKGINQPQHF
TRBJ2-1	NA	16	TRBV18	TRBD2	TGTGCCAGCTCACCACCGGTCGGGGGGGCATACAATGAGCAGTTCTTC	CASSPPVGGAYNEQFF
TRBJ1-2	once	14	TRBV6-5	TRBD1	TGTGCCAGCAGAACCCCCGGGACAGGCTATGGCTACACCTTC	CASRTPGTGYGYTF
TRBJ2-1	NA	16	TRBV4-2	TRBD2	TGTGCCAGCAGCCAGGATAGCGGGGGGAGATACAATGAGCAGTTCTTC	CASSQDSGGRYNEQFF
TRBJ2-3	NA	15	TRBV27	NA	TGTGCCAGCAATCGGATGGGCCGTCAGTCAGATACGCAGTATTTT	CASNRMGRQSDTQYF
TRBJ1-5	NA	16	TRBV6-2/TRBV6-3	NA	TGTGCCAGCAGTTACAGGGAGAGTCGCGGCAATCAGCCCCAGCATTTT	CASSYRESRGNQPQHF
TRBJ1-2	few	15	TRBV6-1	NA	TGTGCCAGCAGTGAAGGGACGGAACTTCTTTATGGCTACACCTTC	CASSEGTELLYGYTF
TRBJ1-1	NA	12	TRBV29-1	NA	TGCAGCGTTGGTATGATGAACACTGAAGCTTTCTTT	CSVGMMNTEAFF
TRBJ2-1	NA	16	TRBV4-3	TRBD1	TGCGCCAGCAGCCAAGAGCCCTGGGGACAGTCCAATGAGCAGTTCTTC	CASSQEPWGQSNEQFF
TRBJ2-7	NA	17	TRBV4-1	TRBD2	TGCGCCAGCAGCCACCTAGCGGGCCAACGAAGCTCCTACGAGCAGTACTTC	CASSHLAGQRSSYEQYF
TRBJ2-7	NA	15	TRBV4-1	TRBD1	TGCGCCAGCAGCCAAGATCAGGGACAGGGCTACGAGCAGTACTTC	CASSQDQGQGYEQYF
TRBJ1-1	NA	16	TRBV5-5	NA	TGTGCCAGCAGCTTGATAGGGGAGCCTCTGAACACTGAAGCTTTCTTT	CASSLIGEPLNTEAFF
TRBJ2-7	NA	16	TRBV5-6	NA	TGTGCCAGCAGCTTGACCAGGGTACTACTCTCCTACGAGCAGTACTTC	CASSLTRVLLSYEQYF
TRBJ2-5	NA	15	TRBV28	TRBD2	TGTGCCAGCAGTTTTGTGACTAGCGGGAGTGAGACCCAGTACTTC	CASSFVTSGSETQYF
TRBJ1-6	NA	14	TRBV19	NA	TGTGCCAGTACCGCGGCGGGGGGTGGTTCACCCCTCCACTTT	CASTAAGGGSPLHF
TRBJ2-5	NA	15	TRBV19	TRBD1	TGTGCCAGTAGTATGGGACAGGGGAGAGGAGAGACCCAGTACTTC	CASSMGQGRGETQYF
TRBJ2-7	once	13	TRBV30	NA	TGTGCCTGGAGTGGCCTCAGAAGCTACGAGCAGTACTTC	CAWSGLRSYEQYF
TRBJ2-1	once	16	TRBV29-1	NA	TGCAGCGTTGCCAAGAAAGGACCTAGCTCCTACAATGAGCAGTTCTTC	CSVAKKGPSSYNEQFF
TRBJ2-6	NA	16	TRBV7-2	NA	TGTGCCAGCACCTTAGGCTGGCACTCTGGGGCCAACGTCCTGACTTTC	CASTLGWHSGANVLTF
TRBJ2-5	NA	14	TRBV4-1	TRBD1	TGCGCCAGCAGCCGAGGGACAGTACAAGAGACCCAGTACTTC	CASSRGTVQETQYF
TRBJ1-1	NA	14	TRBV5-1	NA	TGCGCCAGCAGCTCGGGACCGCCGAACACTGAAGCTTTCTTT	CASSSGPPNTEAFF
TRBJ2-2	few	16	TRBV7-3	NA	TGTGCCAGCACCATAACATCCGGAGGGAACACCGGGGAGCTGTTTTTT	CASTITSGGNTGELFF
TRBJ1-1	NA	15	TRBV4-3	NA	TGCGCCAGCAGCCAAGCGGCCGCCAAGAGAACTGAAGCTTTCTTT	CASSQAAAKRTEAFF
TRBJ2-3	NA	15	TRBV2	TRBD1	TGTGCCAGCGTGACCGGGACAGGGAGCACAGATACGCAGTATTTT	CASVTGTGSTDTQYF
TRBJ2-7	NA	14	TRBV2	TRBD2	TGTGCCAGCGGGGGGGAGGCCGGCGCCTACGAGCAGTACTTC	CASGGEAGAYEQYF
TRBJ2-5	once	13	TRBV19	NA	TGTGCCAGTAGCTCGCGGGGTGGGGAGACCCAGTACTTC	CASSSRGGETQYF
TRBJ1-3	few	16	TRBV2	NA	TGTGCCAGCAGTATGGGGAGAGGGATCTCTGGAAACACCATATATTTT	CASSMGRGISGNTIYF
TRBJ1-5	NA	14	TRBV3-1/TRBV3-2	NA	TGTGCCAGCAGCCAAGTAGCGGGCAATCAGCCCCAGCATTTT	CASSQVAGNQPQHF
TRBJ2-3	NA	14	TRBV4-3	NA	TGCGCCAGCAGCCAACGCTCTGAAGGAGATACGCAGTATTTT	CASSQRSEGDTQYF
TRBJ1-2	few	11	TRBV28	NA	TGTGCCACGGGGGTACCTTATGGCTACACCTTC	CATGVPYGYTF